There are many counts of the clone carrying this T cell receptor beta chain. Its specificity is unknown. This sample was taken from a study of regulatory T cells in long-lasting Graves disease. Regarding the study as a whole: Blood alone, not thyroid tissue, was studied.

Time point: newly diagnosed GD, antithyroid drugs for less than 3 months. Researchers made the TCR library from RNA that was extracted from PBMCs. Graves' disease diagnoses used American Thyroid Association guidelines. Library construction for TCR beta used iRepertoire HTBI primers and Arm-PCR of CDR3 regions. TCRdb reanalysed the multiplex PCR reads using MiXCR and keeps one entry per CDR3 protein. The sample gives around 320,000 distinct CDR3 sequences, roughly a sixth of which show up once; about 32% is in the top ten. CDR3 length equals 14 residues. The V gene's germline CDR1 is KGHSH and CDR2 LQKENI. V dropped 3 bases and J dropped 1 base, with 9 bases sitting between them. These same records also appear under a second study, on T cells in Graves' hyperthyroidism and ophthalmopathy.

The sequenced sample was peripheral blood mononuclear cells (PBMCs), obtained at new diagnosis, from a patient treated with antithyroid drugs. This sequence was found in a man aged 40-55 years with Graves disease. The chain joins TRBV18 to TRBJ1-1; D is perhaps TRBD1 (6 bases). The CDR3 DNA reads as TGTGCCAGCTCACCGGGGGGGCCGAACACTGAAGCTTTCTTT. Translating gives CASSPGGPNTEAFF.